This record concerns one TCR beta chain sequence. The antigen remains undetermined. This sample was taken from a study of T cell responses to AZD1222 COVID-19 vaccine. Study information: The study pooled second doses at about 4 or about 12 weeks.

Here immunoSEQ multiplex PCR was the method, and the copy in TCRdb shows in-frame clones only, minus some. The sample includes about 130,000 clones, under 95% of them seen just once. Study results and caveats: The study identified only a handful of AZD1222 recipients as seropositive at baseline. Repertoires were obtained solely post-peak T cell response. Clonal diversity was possibly underestimated; the donors were predominantly white British and more often female.

The sequence was collected from an adult in good health. The sample in question was peripheral blood, obtained on day 0 of AZD1222 vaccination.

The CDR3 here is CASKEVGTGDNSPLHF. DNA of the CDR3: TGTGCCAGCAAGGAGGTCGGGACAGGGGATAATTCACCCCTCCACTTT. V and J are TRBV27 and TRBJ1-6; TRBD1 aligns across 10 bases. The J segment lost 5 bases and the V segment lost 7 bases, leaving 8 bases of the junction unmatched. The V gene's germline CDR1 is MNHEY and CDR2 SMNVEV (reference sequence). This CDR3 spans 16 amino acids.